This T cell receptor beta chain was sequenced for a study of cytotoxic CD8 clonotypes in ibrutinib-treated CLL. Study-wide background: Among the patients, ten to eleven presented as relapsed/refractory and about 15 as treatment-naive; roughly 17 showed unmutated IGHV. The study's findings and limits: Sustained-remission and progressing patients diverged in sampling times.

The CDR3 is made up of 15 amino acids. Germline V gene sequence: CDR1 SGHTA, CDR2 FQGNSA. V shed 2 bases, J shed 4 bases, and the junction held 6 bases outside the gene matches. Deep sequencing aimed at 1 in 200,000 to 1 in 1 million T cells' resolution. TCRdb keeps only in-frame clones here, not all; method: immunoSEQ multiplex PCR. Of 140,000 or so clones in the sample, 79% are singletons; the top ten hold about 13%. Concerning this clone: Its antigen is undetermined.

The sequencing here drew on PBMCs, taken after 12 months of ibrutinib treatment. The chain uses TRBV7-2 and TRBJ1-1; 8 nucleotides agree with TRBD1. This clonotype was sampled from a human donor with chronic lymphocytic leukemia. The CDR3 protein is CASSLSRTGITEAFF. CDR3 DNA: TGTGCCAGCAGCTTATCCAGGACAGGGATCACTGAAGCTTTCTTT.